The rows below give T cell receptor beta chains drawn from one sample of a study of radiation and T cells in renal cell carcinoma. Libraries were prepared by immunoSEQ multiplex PCR; TCRdb keeps only in-frame clonotypes and omits some of them. The repertoire has about 78,000 clones, 80% to 90% of them found once; the top ten carry 5% to 7.5%. Material: blood, obtained from a patient whose treatment included radiotherapy and nephrectomy. The origin of the receptors is a woman in her 70s with renal cell carcinoma. The CDR3 runs from the conserved cysteine through the conserved F or W. A D gene is named only where the DNA matches it firmly. Clone size appears in some rows only: once, few, many, or a class for an expanded clone.

V	D	size	J	DNA	CDR3
TRBV5-4	TRBD2	NA	TRBJ2-2	TGTGCCAGCAGCACAGCGGGGGGTTACGGGGAGCTGTTTTTT	CASSTAGGYGELFF
TRBV5-3	NA	NA	TRBJ2-1	TGTGCCAGTGGGGTCAATGAGCAGTTCTTC	CASGVNEQFF
TRBV5-1	TRBD1	NA	TRBJ1-4	TGCGCCAGCAGCCAGGGACAGGGAAAAGTGGGTGAAAAACTGTTTTTT	CASSQGQGKVGEKLFF
TRBV19	NA	NA	TRBJ2-2	TGTGCCAGTAGTACTAGAAACGGGGAGCTGTTTTTT	CASSTRNGELFF
TRBV28	TRBD1	NA	TRBJ2-7	TGTGCCAGCCAGGGACAGGTCGTCGGCGAGCAGTACTTC	CASQGQVVGEQYF
TRBV9	NA	NA	TRBJ1-3	TGTGCCAGCAGCGTAGCGGGAGTGGGGTTCGGAAACACCATATATTTT	CASSVAGVGFGNTIYF
TRBV30	NA	NA	TRBJ1-2	TGTGCCTGGAGTGGGGTTTCCGGACGGGTTAAGGGCTACACCTTC	CAWSGVSGRVKGYTF
TRBV27	NA	NA	TRBJ1-2	TGTGCCAGCAGTTCCACCGACAGGTACACCTATGGCTACACCTTC	CASSSTDRYTYGYTF
TRBV27	TRBD1	NA	TRBJ2-3	TGTGCCAGCAGTCTCACCGGGACAGCAATCTCTACGCAGTATTTT	CASSLTGTAISTQYF
TRBV6-6	NA	NA	TRBJ1-2	TGTGCCAGCAAGAAAGGGAATAACTATGGCTACACCTTC	CASKKGNNYGYTF
TRBV6-5	NA	NA	TRBJ2-2	TGTGCCACCCAAAACCGGGACCCGAACACCGGGGAGCTGTTTTTT	CATQNRDPNTGELFF
TRBV7-9	NA	NA	TRBJ1-2	TGTGCCAGCAGCTTTAGTTGGGACACTTCTAACTATGGCTACACCTTC	CASSFSWDTSNYGYTF
TRBV2	TRBD1	NA	TRBJ1-1	TGTGCCAGCAGTGAGGCCGGACAGGAGGGGCTAAGGGCTTTCTTT	CASSEAGQEGLRAFF
TRBV6-1	NA	few	TRBJ1-1	TGTGCCAGCAGTGTTTCAGGGAACACTGAAGCTTTCTTT	CASSVSGNTEAFF
TRBV28	TRBD1	NA	TRBJ2-7	TGTGCCAGCAGTTTACGGACAGGGGCCCTCGTTTCCTACGAGCAGTACTTC	CASSLRTGALVSYEQYF
TRBV9	TRBD2	NA	TRBJ2-5	TGTGCCAGCAGCGTAGGGAGCGGGGGGATCGAGACCCAGTACTTC	CASSVGSGGIETQYF
TRBV5-1	NA	NA	TRBJ2-3	TGCGCCAGCAGCGAGACTATCCGAGGGGCAGATACGCAGTATTTT	CASSETIRGADTQYF